These T cell receptor beta chains were read from a single sample in a study of OX40 agonist ivuxolimab in advanced cancers. Using immunoSEQ multiplex PCR, the repertoire was profiled, and TCRdb retains in-frame clones only, with some absent. The sample includes around 40,000 clones, 82% of them seen just once. Material: CD4+ or CD8+ T cells sorted from blood, obtained in a trial of the OX40 agonist ivuxolimab. The receptors were gathered from an adult with an advanced solid tumor such as melanoma, head and neck, liver or kidney cancer. The CDR3 runs from the conserved cysteine through the conserved F or W. The D gene is left open where the match is weak. Size values are once, few and many counts, or a class for expanded clones, and some rows have none.

-	TRBV5-1	TRBD2	TRBJ2-7	CAGPPCGSGSYEQYF	TGCGCCGGCCCCCCCTGCGGGAGTGGATCCTACGAGCAGTACTTC
-	TRBV13	TRBD1	TRBJ2-5	CASRRTGGFQETQYF	TGTGCCAGCAGACGGACAGGGGGTTTCCAAGAGACCCAGTACTTC
-	TRBV6-6	TRBD2	TRBJ2-5	CATSGIAGAPETQYF	TGTGCCACTTCCGGGATAGCGGGAGCCCCCGAGACCCAGTACTTC
once	TRBV11-2	-	TRBJ1-5	CASSLFGGLNQPQHF	TGTGCCAGCAGCTTATTTGGGGGCCTCAATCAGCCCCAGCATTTT
medium-sized	TRBV28	-	TRBJ2-7	CASSWGREQYF	TGTGCCAGCAGTTGGGGTCGTGAGCAGTACTTC
-	TRBV18	-	TRBJ2-7	CASSPSLGEQYF	TGTGCCAGCTCACCAAGCCTTGGTGAGCAGTACTTC
-	TRBV19	TRBD2	TRBJ2-7	CASSTGHRRGNSYEQYF	TGTGCCAGTAGTACGGGCCATAGGCGGGGGAACTCCTACGAGCAGTACTTC
once	TRBV2	-	TRBJ1-1	CASSEQNTEAFF	TGTGCCAGCAGCGAACAGAACACTGAAGCTTTCTTT
once	TRBV6-1	-	TRBJ2-3	CASSESRGFQPQYF	TGTGCCAGCAGTGAATCTAGGGGCTTTCAGCCCCAGTATTTT
-	TRBV9	TRBD1	TRBJ1-2	CASSGSTGEANYGYTF	TGTGCCAGCAGCGGTTCCACAGGGGAAGCTAACTATGGCTACACCTTC
-	TRBV6-1	TRBD2	TRBJ2-7	CASTQLAGGSGEQYF	TGTGCCAGCACCCAACTAGCGGGAGGCTCGGGCGAGCAGTACTTC
once	TRBV7-2	-	TRBJ2-5	CASSLTGAGVIETQYF	TGTGCCAGCAGCTTGACCGGGGCAGGGGTCATCGAGACCCAGTACTTC
-	TRBV6-1	TRBD1	TRBJ2-4	CASSDFTGGLNIQYF	TGTGCCAGCAGTGATTTCACAGGGGGGCTGAACATTCAGTACTTC
once	TRBV5-6	-	TRBJ1-6	CASSLGQASNSPLHF	TGTGCCAGCAGCTTGGGACAGGCTTCTAATTCACCCCTCCACTTT
-	TRBV6-5	-	TRBJ1-3	CASSYSRTPPDTIYF	TGTGCCAGCAGTTACTCCCGGACGCCTCCTGACACCATATATTTT
-	TRBV30	TRBD1	TRBJ1-5	CAWSSLGQGHQPQHF	TGTGCCTGGAGTTCCCTGGGACAGGGTCATCAGCCCCAGCATTTT
few	TRBV7-2	-	TRBJ1-6	CASSVDTPARYNSPLHF	TGTGCCAGCAGCGTGGACACCCCGGCACGCTATAATTCACCCCTCCACTTT
-	TRBV4-3	-	TRBJ2-1	CASSQDRVAQFF	TGCGCCAGCAGCCAAGATCGGGTCGCGCAGTTCTTC
-	TRBV7-9	-	TRBJ1-1	CASSLLGASNTEAFF	TGTGCCAGCAGCTTATTGGGGGCTTCGAACACTGAAGCTTTCTTT
-	TRBV30	-	TRBJ1-5	CAWSSPGIQMYSNQPQHF	TGTGCCTGGAGTTCCCCGGGCATACAAATGTATAGCAATCAGCCCCAGCATTTT
once	TRBV27	TRBD2	TRBJ2-3	CASSLMAGAVKDTQYF	TGTGCCAGCAGTTTGATGGCGGGAGCCGTAAAGGATACGCAGTATTTT
-	TRBV7-6	TRBD2	TRBJ2-1	CASSPLSGRATNEQFF	TGTGCCAGCAGCCCCCTTAGCGGGAGGGCCACAAATGAGCAGTTCTTC
-	TRBV7-2	-	TRBJ2-7	CASSLEGRPPLYEQYF	TGTGCCAGCAGCTTAGAGGGCAGGCCCCCTCTCTACGAGCAGTACTTC
-	TRBV19	TRBD1	TRBJ1-1	CASSIVLGTGNTEAFF	TGTGCCAGTAGTATTGTCCTTGGGACAGGGAACACTGAAGCTTTCTTT
once	TRBV9	-	TRBJ1-1	CASSPRRGSTEAFF	TGTGCCAGCAGCCCTCGCAGGGGATCCACTGAAGCTTTCTTT
once	TRBV2	-	TRBJ1-6	CASRETTGPNSPLHF	TGTGCCAGCCGTGAGACCACAGGGCCGAATTCACCCCTCCACTTT
-	TRBV29-1	TRBD2	TRBJ2-3	CSVALSSGRAWVTDTQYF	TGCAGCGTTGCCCTTTCTAGCGGGAGGGCCTGGGTCACAGATACGCAGTATTTT
-	TRBV19	-	TRBJ2-3	CASSPSRDGSTDTQYF	TGTGCCAGTAGTCCCAGCCGGGACGGAAGCACAGATACGCAGTATTTT
-	TRBV7-7	TRBD1	TRBJ2-1	CASSLGQGGYNEQFF	TGTGCCAGCAGCTTAGGACAGGGGGGCTACAATGAGCAGTTCTTC
-	TRBV5-1	-	TRBJ1-4	CASSSTATNEKLFF	TGCGCCAGCAGCTCTACTGCAACTAATGAAAAACTGTTTTTT
-	TRBV20-1	-	TRBJ2-7	CSARGGYEQYF	TGCAGTGCTAGAGGAGGATACGAGCAGTACTTC
-	TRBV5-1	TRBD1	TRBJ1-4	CASRLGDRYNEKLFF	TGCGCCAGCAGACTCGGGGACAGATATAATGAAAAACTGTTTTTT
-	TRBV4-1	-	TRBJ1-3	CASSQGPTGGSGNTIYF	TGCGCCAGCAGCCAAGGGCCTACCGGCGGGTCTGGAAACACCATATATTTT
-	TRBV7-2	TRBD2	TRBJ2-1	CASSQTSGANEQFF	TGTGCCAGCAGCCAGACTAGCGGGGCTAATGAGCAGTTCTTC
-	TRBV5-1	TRBD1	TRBJ1-1	CASSNYGTGGTEAFF	TGCGCCAGCAGCAACTATGGGACAGGGGGCACTGAAGCTTTCTTT
-	TRBV27	TRBD1	TRBJ1-2	CASSTGQGVPNYGYTF	TGTGCCAGCAGTACGGGACAGGGGGTCCCTAACTATGGCTACACCTTC
-	TRBV2	TRBD1	TRBJ2-5	CASKGQGAGETQYF	TGTGCCAGCAAGGGGCAGGGGGCAGGGGAGACCCAGTACTTC
-	TRBV5-1	TRBD1	TRBJ2-5	CASSPGQGGETQYF	TGCGCCAGCAGCCCGGGACAGGGTGGAGAGACCCAGTACTTC